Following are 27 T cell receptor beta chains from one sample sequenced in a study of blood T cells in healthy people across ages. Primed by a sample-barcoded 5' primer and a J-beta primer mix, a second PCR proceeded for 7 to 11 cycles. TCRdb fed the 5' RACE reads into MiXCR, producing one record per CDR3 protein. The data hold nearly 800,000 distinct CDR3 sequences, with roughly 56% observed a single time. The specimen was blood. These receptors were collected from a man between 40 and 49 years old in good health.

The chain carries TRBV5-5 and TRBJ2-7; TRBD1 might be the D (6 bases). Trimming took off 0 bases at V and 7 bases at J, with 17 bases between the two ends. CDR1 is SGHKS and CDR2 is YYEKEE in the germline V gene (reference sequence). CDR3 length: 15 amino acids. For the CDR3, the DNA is TGTGCCAGCAGCTTGGGTACAGGGCAGTGGGATGAGCAGTACTTC. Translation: CASSLGTGQWDEQYF.

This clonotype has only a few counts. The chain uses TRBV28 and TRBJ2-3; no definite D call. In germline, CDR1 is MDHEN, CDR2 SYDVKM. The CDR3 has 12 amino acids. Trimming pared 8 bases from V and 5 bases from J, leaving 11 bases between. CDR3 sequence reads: CASGPVVDTQYF. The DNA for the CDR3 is TGTGCCAGCGGACCCGTGGTAGATACGCAGTATTTT.

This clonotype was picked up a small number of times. The DNA for the CDR3 is TGTGCCAGCAGCCAAGTTGCGCGCGAGCAGTACTTC. It specifies CASSQVAREQYF. The rearrangement joins TRBV3-1 to TRBJ2-1; D is undetermined. The assigned J gene may be wrong: the sequence end matches TRBJ2-7 better. This CDR3 is built from 12 residues. Germline V CDR1 and CDR2: LGHDT, YNNKEL (reference sequence).

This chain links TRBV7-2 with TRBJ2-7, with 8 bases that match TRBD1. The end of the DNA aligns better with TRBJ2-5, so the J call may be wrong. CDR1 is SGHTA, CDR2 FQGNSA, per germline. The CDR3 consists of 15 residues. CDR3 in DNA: TGTGCCAGCAGGGACAGGGAACTAGGAAGGGAGACCCAGTACTTC. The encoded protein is CASRDRELGRETQYF.

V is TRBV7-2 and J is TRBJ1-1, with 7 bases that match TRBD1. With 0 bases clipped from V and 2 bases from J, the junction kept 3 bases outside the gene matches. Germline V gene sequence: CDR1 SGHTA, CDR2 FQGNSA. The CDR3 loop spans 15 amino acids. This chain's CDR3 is CASSLAGTANTEAFF. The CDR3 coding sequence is TGTGCCAGCAGCTTAGCTGGGACAGCAAACACTGAAGCTTTCTTT.

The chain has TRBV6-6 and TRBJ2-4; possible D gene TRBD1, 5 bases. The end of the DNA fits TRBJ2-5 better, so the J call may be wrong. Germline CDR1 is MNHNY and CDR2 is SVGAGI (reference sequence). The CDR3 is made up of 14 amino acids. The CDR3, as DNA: TGTGCCAGCAGCAAAGGGGTGTCTCCGGGGACCCAGTACTTC. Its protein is CASSKGVSPGTQYF.

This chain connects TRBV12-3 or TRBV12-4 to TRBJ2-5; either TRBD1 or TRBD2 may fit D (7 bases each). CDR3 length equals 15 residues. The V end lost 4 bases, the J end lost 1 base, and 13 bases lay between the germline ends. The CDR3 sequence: CASSSPGGGQETQYF. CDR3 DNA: TGTGCCAGCAGTTCCCCAGGGGGGGGCCAAGAGACCCAGTACTTC.

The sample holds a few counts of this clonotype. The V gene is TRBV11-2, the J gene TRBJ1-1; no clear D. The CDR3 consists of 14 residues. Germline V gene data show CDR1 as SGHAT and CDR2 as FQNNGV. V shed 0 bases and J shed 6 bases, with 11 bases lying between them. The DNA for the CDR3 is TGTGCCAGCAGCTTAGATAATTGGATGCCTGAAGCTTTCTTT. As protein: CASSLDNWMPEAFF.

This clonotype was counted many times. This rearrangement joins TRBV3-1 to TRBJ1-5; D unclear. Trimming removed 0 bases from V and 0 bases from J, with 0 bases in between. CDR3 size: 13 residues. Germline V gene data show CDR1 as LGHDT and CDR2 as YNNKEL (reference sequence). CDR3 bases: TGTGCCAGCAGCCAAGATAGCAATCAGCCCCAGCATTTT. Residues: CASSQDSNQPQHF.

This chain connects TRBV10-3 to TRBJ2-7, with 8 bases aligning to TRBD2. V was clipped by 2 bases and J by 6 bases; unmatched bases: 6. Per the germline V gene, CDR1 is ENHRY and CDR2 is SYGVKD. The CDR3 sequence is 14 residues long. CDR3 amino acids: CAISEASGSGEQYF. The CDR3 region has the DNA TGTGCCATCAGTGAGGCTAGCGGGTCAGGCGAGCAGTACTTC.

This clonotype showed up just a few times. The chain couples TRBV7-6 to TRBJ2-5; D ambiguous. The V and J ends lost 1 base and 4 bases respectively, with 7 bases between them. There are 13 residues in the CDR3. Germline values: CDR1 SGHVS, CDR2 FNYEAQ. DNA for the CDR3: TGTGCCAGCAGCTTAGACTTCCCAGAGACCCAGTACTTC. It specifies CASSLDFPETQYF. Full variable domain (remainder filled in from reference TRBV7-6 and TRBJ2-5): GAGVSQSPRYKVTKRGQDVALRCDPISGHVSLYWYRQALGQGPEFLTYFNYEAQQDKSGLPNDRFSAERPEGSISTLTIQRTEQRDSAMYRCASSLDFPETQYFGPGTRLLVL.

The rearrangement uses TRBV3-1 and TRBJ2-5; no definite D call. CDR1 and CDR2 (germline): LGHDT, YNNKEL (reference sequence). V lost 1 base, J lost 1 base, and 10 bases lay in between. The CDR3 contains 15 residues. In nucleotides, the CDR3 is TGTGCCAGCAGCCAAGTTCCGGGCGCCCAAGAGACCCAGTACTTC. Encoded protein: CASSQVPGAQETQYF.

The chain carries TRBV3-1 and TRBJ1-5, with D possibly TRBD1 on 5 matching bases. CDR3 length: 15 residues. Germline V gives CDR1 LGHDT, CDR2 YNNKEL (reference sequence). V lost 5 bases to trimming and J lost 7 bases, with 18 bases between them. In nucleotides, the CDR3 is TGTGCCAGCAGCGAGGGACGGGGGGTACGGCAGCCCCAGCATTTT. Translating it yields CASSEGRGVRQPQHF.

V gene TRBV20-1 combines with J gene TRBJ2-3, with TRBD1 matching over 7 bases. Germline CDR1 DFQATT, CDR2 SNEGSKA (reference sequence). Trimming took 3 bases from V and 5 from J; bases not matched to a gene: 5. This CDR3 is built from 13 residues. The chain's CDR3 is CSASAGGVDTQYF. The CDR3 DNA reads TGCAGTGCTAGTGCAGGGGGTGTAGATACGCAGTATTTT.

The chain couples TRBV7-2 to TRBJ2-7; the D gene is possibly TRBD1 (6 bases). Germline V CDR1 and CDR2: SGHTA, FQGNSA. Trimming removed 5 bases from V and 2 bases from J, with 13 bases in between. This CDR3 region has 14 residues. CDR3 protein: CTSSPGTIPYEQYF. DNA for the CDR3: TGTACCAGCAGCCCCGGGACAATACCCTACGAGCAGTACTTC.

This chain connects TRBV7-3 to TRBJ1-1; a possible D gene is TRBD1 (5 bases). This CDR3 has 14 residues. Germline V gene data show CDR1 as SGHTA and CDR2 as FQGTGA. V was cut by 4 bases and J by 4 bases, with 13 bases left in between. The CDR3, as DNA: TGTGCCAGCAGCTCCGGGGCGGGAGGCACTGAAGCTTTCTTT. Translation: CASSSGAGGTEAFF.

CDR3 region: CSVQGHREREQFF. The CDR3 DNA is TGCAGCGTTCAGGGGCACCGGGAGAGGGAACAGTTCTTC. The chain joins TRBV29-1 to TRBJ2-1; either TRBD1 or TRBD2 may supply D (6 bases each). This CDR3 is 13 amino acids long. Trimming left V 5 bases short and J 13 bases short, with 21 bases between. From germline, CDR1 is SQVTM and CDR2 ANQGSEA.

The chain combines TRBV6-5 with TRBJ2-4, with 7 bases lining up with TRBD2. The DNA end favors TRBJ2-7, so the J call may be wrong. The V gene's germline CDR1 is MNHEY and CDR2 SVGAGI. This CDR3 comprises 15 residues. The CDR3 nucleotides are TGTGCCAGCAGCTACCGGGGGGTGGGCACCTACGAGCAGTACTTC. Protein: CASSYRGVGTYEQYF.

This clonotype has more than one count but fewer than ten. The CDR3 nucleotides read TGTGCCAGCAGCGTAGGAACAGGCGGTTATCAGCCCCAGCATTTT. It is translated as CASSVGTGGYQPQHF. V gene TRBV9 combines with J gene TRBJ1-5; a weak D match, TRBD1 (5 bases). V was shortened by 0 bases and J by 5 bases, with 12 bases between the two germline ends. The germline V gene encodes CDR1 SGDLS and CDR2 YYNGEE. There are 15 residues in the CDR3.

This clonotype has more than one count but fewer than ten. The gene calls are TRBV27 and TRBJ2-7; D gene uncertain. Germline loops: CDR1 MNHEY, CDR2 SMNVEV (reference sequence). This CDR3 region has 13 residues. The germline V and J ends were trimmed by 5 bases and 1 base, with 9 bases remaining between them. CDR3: CASSPHPSYEQYF. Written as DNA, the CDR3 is TGTGCCAGCAGTCCTCACCCATCCTACGAGCAGTACTTC.

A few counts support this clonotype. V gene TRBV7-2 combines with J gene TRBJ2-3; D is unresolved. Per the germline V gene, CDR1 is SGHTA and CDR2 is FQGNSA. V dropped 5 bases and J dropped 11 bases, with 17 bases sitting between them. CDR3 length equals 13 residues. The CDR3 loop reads CASSRVRGLEQYF. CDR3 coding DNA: TGTGCCAGCAGCCGAGTTCGTGGGCTGGAGCAGTATTTT.

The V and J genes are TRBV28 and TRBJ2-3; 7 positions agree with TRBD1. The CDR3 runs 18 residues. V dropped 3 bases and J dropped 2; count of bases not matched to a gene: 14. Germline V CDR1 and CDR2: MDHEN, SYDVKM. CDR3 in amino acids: CASSFNPATGANTDTQYF. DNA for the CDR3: TGTGCCAGCAGTTTTAATCCCGCCACAGGGGCGAACACAGATACGCAGTATTTT.

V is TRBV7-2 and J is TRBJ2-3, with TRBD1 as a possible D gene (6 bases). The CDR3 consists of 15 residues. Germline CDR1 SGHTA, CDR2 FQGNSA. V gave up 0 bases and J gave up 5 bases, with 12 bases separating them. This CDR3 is CASSLAGARGDTQYF. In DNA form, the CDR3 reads TGTGCCAGCAGCTTAGCGGGGGCCCGGGGAGATACGCAGTATTTT.

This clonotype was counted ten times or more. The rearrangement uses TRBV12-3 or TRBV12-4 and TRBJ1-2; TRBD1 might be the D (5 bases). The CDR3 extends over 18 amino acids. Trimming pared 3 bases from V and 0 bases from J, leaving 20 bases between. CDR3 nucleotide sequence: TGTGCCAGCAGTTTCAGCCGGGACTCACCTACGCCTAACTATGGCTACACCTTC. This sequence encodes CASSFSRDSPTPNYGYTF.

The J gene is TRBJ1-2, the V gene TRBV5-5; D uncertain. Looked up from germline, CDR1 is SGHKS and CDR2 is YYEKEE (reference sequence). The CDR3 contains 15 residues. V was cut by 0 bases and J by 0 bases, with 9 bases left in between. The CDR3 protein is CASSLEVSANYGYTF. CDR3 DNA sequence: TGTGCCAGCAGCTTGGAAGTCTCCGCTAACTATGGCTACACCTTC.

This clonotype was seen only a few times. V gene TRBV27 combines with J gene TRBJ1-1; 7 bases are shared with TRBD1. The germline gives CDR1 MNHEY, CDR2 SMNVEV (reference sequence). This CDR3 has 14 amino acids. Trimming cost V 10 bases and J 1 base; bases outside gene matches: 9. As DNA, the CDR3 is TGTGCCACGACGAGGGGGCCCGGGAACACTGAAGCTTTCTTT. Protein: CATTRGPGNTEAFF.

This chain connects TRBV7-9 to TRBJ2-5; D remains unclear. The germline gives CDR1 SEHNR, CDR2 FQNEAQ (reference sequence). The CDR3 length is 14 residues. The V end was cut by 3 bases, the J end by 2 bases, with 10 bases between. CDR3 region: CASSFGAAQETQYF. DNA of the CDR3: TGTGCCAGCAGCTTTGGTGCAGCACAAGAGACCCAGTACTTC.